These T cell receptor beta chains were read from a single sample in a study of blood T cell repertoires in COVID-19. This table comes from immunoSEQ multiplex PCR, and its TCRdb copy is limited to in-frame clones, with some not included. The sample shows 300,000 to 400,000 clones, approximately 89% of them seen only once. The sequenced material came from peripheral blood. Receptors were obtained from a woman between 50 and 59 years old who had recovered from COVID-19. CDR3s include the opening cysteine and the closing phenylalanine or tryptophan. A D gene is named only where the DNA matches it firmly.

J	D	V	CDR3
TRBJ1-2	TRBD1	TRBV3-1/TRBV3-2	CASSQGTGGGYTF
TRBJ2-1	.	TRBV10-3	CAISELGEYNEQFF
TRBJ1-4	TRBD1	TRBV4-3	CASSQNRGTNEKLFF
TRBJ1-6	.	TRBV2	CASSPQGSPLHF
TRBJ1-1	.	TRBV5-6	CASSSQGPEAFF
TRBJ2-1	.	TRBV28	CASRGVRIPYNEQFF
TRBJ1-1	.	TRBV19	CASSISVRTGNTEAFF
TRBJ2-5	TRBD2	TRBV7-2	CASSLEWGGETQYF
TRBJ2-5	.	TRBV21-1	CASSKGGQGENGGDYQETQYF
TRBJ2-1	TRBD1	TRBV2	CASSWDRAWDNEQFF
TRBJ1-3	TRBD1	TRBV5-1	CASSSTGAGNTIYF
TRBJ2-7	TRBD2	TRBV27	CASSDPSSGRAPGEQYF
TRBJ1-1	.	TRBV5-4	CASSSPSGTEAFF
TRBJ1-5	TRBD1	TRBV4-3	CASSQDLGDRGYNQPQHF
TRBJ2-1	TRBD2	TRBV10-3	CAIEASGGVSNEQFF
TRBJ2-7	TRBD1	TRBV15	CATSRGTELYEQYF
TRBJ1-1	.	TRBV5-5	CASSLDSLQAFF
TRBJ2-3	.	TRBV10-3	CAISPTSVDTQYF
TRBJ2-5	TRBD2	TRBV9	CASSVATPGASGQETQYF
TRBJ1-4	.	TRBV15	CATSRQIGAPGEKLFF
TRBJ2-7	TRBD2	TRBV27	CASRPSGRQAQYF
TRBJ2-7	.	TRBV15	CATSRDPGESYEQYF
TRBJ2-2	.	TRBV3-1/TRBV3-2	CASSHLGFPGELFF
TRBJ2-7	.	TRBV7-2	CASSINGRGSGYEQYF
TRBJ2-7	.	TRBV28	CASCRETGLDEQYF
TRBJ1-2	TRBD1	TRBV11-2	CASSLGPGTAIYGYTF
TRBJ2-1	.	TRBV7-9	CASSYSGPYNEQFF
TRBJ1-1	.	TRBV9	CASSVDSTRTEAFF
TRBJ2-7	TRBD1	TRBV18	CASSLGTGVTYEQYF
TRBJ2-1	TRBD2	TRBV10-3	CAIRGGAGGDNEQFF
TRBJ2-5	TRBD1	TRBV6-2/TRBV6-3	CASSPTRQGQETQYF
TRBJ1-4	.	TRBV28	CASSLGILEREKLFF
TRBJ2-5	TRBD2	TRBV5-1	CASSLVLAGLRETQYF
TRBJ2-4	.	TRBV12-3/TRBV12-4	CASSSHRSTQYF
TRBJ1-4	.	TRBV6-2/TRBV6-3	CASSPKRTGLATNEKLFF
TRBJ1-5	.	TRBV15	CATSRGQAKTQPQHF
TRBJ1-4	.	TRBV25-1	CASSELTGPNEKLFF
TRBJ1-6	.	TRBV19	CASSTLGQSNFQISPLHF
TRBJ1-2	.	TRBV20-1	CSARYSYGYTF
TRBJ1-2	.	TRBV28	CASSSHQDRGLYGYTF
TRBJ2-7	.	TRBV4-2	CASSPTSREYEQYF
TRBJ2-5	TRBD2	TRBV7-2	CASSRRLAGETQYF
TRBJ1-1	TRBD1	TRBV7-9	CASSLARQGAEAFF
TRBJ2-2	.	TRBV7-7	CASSLDSLGSTGELFF
TRBJ2-3	TRBD2	TRBV6-2/TRBV6-3	CASSYSGGLAGVTDTQYF
TRBJ2-1	.	TRBV14	CASSQGFGEQFF
TRBJ2-7	.	TRBV6-1	CASSEWGRGEDEQYF
TRBJ2-3	.	TRBV5-8	CASSFFGTLTDTQYF
TRBJ1-3	.	TRBV19	CASSIRGAGNTIYF
TRBJ1-4	.	TRBV5-1	CASSSPSTSSNEKLFF
TRBJ2-7	.	TRBV18	CASSEAASHEQYF
TRBJ2-5	TRBD2	TRBV7-2	CASSWGGSVKETQYF
TRBJ2-2	.	TRBV19	CASSISSVNTGELFF
TRBJ2-2	TRBD2	TRBV11-2	CASRAVPKRGKTGELFF